The present T cell receptor beta chain was sequenced within a study of T-cell memory formation after mild COVID-19. TCRdb re-derived calls from the 5' RACE reads in MiXCR, one entry per CDR3 protein. This sample carries roughly 100,000 distinct CDR3 sequences, 9.5% to 15% of them seen once, and the ten largest clones take around 25%. The trim removed 5 bases at V and 11 bases at J, leaving 18 bases unmatched. The CDR3 length is 16 residues. CDR1 is SGHTA, CDR2 FQGNSA, per germline. This clonotype was picked up many times. V gene TRBV7-2 combines with J gene TRBJ2-1, with TRBD1 matching over 7 bases. The clonotype originates from an adult woman who had mild COVID-19 (a few samples of this study predate the infection). Cell type and time point are not known. The source material was PBMCs or a T cell subset sorted from them (not recorded which). The DNA of the CDR3 is TGTGCCAGCAGCCCCCGTTGGGGCAGGGACAGTAGGAAGCAGTTCTTC. It is translated as CASSPRWGRDSRKQFF.